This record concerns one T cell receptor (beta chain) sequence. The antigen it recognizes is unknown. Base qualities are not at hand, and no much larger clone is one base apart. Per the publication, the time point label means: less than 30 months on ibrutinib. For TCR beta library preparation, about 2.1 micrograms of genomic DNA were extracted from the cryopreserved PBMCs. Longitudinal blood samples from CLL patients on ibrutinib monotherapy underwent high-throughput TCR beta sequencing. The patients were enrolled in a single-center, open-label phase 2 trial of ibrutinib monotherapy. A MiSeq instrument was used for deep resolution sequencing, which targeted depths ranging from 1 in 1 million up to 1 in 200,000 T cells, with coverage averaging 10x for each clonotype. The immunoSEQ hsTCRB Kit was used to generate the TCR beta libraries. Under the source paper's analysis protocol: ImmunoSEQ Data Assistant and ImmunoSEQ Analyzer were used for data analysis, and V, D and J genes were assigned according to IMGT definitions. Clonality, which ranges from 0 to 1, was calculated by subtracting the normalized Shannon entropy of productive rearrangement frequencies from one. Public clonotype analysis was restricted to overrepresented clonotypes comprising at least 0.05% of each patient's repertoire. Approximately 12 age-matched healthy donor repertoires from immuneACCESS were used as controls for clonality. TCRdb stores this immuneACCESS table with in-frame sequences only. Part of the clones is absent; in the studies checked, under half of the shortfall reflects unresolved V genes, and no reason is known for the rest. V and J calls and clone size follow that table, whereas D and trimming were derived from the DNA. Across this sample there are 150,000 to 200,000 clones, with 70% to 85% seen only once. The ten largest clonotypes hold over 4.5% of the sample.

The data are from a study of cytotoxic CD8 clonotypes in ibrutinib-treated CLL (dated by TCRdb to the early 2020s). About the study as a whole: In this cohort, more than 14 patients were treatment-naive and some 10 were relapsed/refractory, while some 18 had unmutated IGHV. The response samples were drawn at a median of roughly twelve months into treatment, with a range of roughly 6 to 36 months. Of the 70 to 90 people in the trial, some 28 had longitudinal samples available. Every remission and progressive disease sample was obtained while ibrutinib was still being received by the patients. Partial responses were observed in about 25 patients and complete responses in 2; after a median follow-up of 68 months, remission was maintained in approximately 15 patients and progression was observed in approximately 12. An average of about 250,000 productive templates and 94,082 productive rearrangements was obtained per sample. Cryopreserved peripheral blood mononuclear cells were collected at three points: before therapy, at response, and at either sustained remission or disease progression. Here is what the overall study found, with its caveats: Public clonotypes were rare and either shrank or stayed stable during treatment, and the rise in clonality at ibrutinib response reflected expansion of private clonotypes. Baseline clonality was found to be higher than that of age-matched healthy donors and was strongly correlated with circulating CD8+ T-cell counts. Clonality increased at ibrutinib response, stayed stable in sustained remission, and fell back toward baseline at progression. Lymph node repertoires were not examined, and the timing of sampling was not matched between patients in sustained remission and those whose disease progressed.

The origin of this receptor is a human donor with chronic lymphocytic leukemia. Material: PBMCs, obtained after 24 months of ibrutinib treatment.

CDR3 region: CASSLETGGGETQYF. At the DNA level, the sequence is TGTGCCAGCAGCTTAGAGACAGGGGGCGGCGAGACCCAGTACTTC. The sequence links TRBV7-9 to TRBJ2-5; a stretch of 10 junction bases matches TRBD1. Reading from cysteine to phenylalanine, the CDR3 counts 15 amino acids. Just the 45-base CDR3 DNA is kept, in frame starting at base 1. V has 1 base trimmed and J has 5 bases trimmed; junction bases matching no gene number 4. The germline V gene (reference sequence) sets CDR1 to SEHNR and CDR2 to FQNEAQ.